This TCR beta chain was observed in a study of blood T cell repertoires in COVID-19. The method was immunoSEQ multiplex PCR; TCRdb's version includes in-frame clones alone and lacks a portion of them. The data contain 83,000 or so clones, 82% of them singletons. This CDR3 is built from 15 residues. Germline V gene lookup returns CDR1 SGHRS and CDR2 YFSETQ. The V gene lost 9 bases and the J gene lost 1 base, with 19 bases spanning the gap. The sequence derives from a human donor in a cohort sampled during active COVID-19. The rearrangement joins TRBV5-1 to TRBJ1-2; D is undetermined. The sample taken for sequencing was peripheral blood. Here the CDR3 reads CATKTEADINYGYTF. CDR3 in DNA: TGCGCCACCAAAACGGAGGCAGATATTAACTATGGCTACACCTTC.